Below, one T cell receptor beta chain is given with its context. The method was immunoSEQ multiplex PCR; TCRdb's version includes in-frame clones alone and lacks a portion of them. Among approximately 220,000 clones, less than 90% were seen once, and the ten largest hold around 0.72%. The sample belongs to a study of blood T cell repertoires in COVID-19. The CDR3 runs 16 residues. Unmatched junction bases numbered 6, after V lost 4 bases and J lost 0 bases. The germline V gene encodes CDR1 SGHRS and CDR2 YFSETQ. The chain has TRBV5-1 and TRBJ2-1, with 8 nucleotides matching TRBD2. The sequencing sample was made of peripheral blood. The sequence came from a man aged 40-50 years with acute or convalescent COVID-19. In DNA, the CDR3 is TGCGCCAGCAGCGGACTAGCTTCGAGCTCCTACAATGAGCAGTTCTTC. It codes for CASSGLASSSYNEQFF.